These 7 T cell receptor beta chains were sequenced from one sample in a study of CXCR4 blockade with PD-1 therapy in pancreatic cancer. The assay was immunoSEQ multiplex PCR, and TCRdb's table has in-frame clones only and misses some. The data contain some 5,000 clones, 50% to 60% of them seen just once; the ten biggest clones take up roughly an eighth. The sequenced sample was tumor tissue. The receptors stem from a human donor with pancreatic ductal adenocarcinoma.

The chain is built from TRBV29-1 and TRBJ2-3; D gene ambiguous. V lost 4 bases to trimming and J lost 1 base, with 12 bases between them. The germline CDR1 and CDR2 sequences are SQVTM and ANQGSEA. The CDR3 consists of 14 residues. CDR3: CSVGGLFGTDTQYF. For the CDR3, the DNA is TGCAGCGTTGGGGGTCTTTTTGGCACAGATACGCAGTATTTT.

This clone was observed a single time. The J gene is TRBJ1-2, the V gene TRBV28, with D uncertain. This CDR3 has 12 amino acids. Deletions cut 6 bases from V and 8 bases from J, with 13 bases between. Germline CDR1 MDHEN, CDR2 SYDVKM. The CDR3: CASRPDSGGYTF. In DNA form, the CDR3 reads TGTGCCAGCAGGCCGGACTCCGGAGGCTACACCTTC.

This CDR3 reads CASSSGSTGGTEAFF. DNA for the CDR3: TGCGCCAGCAGCTCCGGAAGTACAGGGGGCACTGAAGCTTTCTTT. The chain employs TRBV5-1 and TRBJ1-1, with 8 bases fitting TRBD1. The CDR3 runs to 15 residues. Trimming took 3 bases from V and 4 from J; bases not matched to a gene: 8. Germline CDR1 is SGHRS and CDR2 is YFSETQ.

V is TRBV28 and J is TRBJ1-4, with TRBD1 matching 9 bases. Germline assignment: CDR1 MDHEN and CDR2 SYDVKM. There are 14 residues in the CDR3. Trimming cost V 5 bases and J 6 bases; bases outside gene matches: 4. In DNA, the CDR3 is TGTGCCAGCAGTCGGACAGGGGCCGATGAAAAACTGTTTTTT. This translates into CASSRTGADEKLFF.

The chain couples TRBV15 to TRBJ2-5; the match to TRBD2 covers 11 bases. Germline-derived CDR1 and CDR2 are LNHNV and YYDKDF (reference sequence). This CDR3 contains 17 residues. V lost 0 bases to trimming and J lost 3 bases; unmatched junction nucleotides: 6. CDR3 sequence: CATSRDLPGLAEETQYF. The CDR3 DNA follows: TGTGCCACCAGCAGAGATCTACCGGGACTAGCGGAAGAGACCCAGTACTTC.

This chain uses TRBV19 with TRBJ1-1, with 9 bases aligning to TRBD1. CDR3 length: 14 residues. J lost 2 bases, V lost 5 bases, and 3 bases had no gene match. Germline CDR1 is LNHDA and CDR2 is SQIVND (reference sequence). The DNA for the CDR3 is TGTGCCAGTAGTCAGGACAGGGGCAACACTGAAGCTTTCTTT. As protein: CASSQDRGNTEAFF.

CDR3 in DNA: TGCGCCAGCAGCTTGGGGGGGAGTGGGTTGGCTGGCGGCGAGCAGTACTTC. Translated: CASSLGGSGLAGGEQYF. The chain is built from TRBV5-1 and TRBJ2-7; D may correspond to TRBD1 or TRBD2 (5 bases each). V was shortened by 0 bases and J by 6 bases, with 22 bases between the two germline ends. Germline V gives CDR1 SGHRS, CDR2 YFSETQ. This CDR3 contains 17 residues. Using reference TRBV5-1 and TRBJ2-7 for the parts outside the CDR3, the full variable domain is KAGVTQTPRYLIKTRGQQVTLSCSPISGHRSVSWYQQTPGQGLQFLFEYFSETQRNKGNFPGRFSGRQFSNSRSEMNVSTLELGDSALYLCASSLGGSGLAGGEQYFGPGTRLTVT.